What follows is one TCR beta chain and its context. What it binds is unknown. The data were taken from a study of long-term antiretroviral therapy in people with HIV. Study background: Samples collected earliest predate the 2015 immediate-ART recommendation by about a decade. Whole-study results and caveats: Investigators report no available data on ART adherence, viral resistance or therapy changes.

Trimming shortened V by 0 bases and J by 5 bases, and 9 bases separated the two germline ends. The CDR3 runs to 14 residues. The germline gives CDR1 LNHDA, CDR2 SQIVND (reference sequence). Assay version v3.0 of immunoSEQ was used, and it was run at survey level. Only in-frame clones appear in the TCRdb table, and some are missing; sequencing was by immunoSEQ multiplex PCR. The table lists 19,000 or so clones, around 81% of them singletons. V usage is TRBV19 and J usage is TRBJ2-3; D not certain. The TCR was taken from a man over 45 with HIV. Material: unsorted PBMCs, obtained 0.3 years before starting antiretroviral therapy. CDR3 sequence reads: CASSIEDIEDTQYF. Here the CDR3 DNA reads TGTGCCAGTAGTATAGAAGACATTGAAGATACGCAGTATTTT.